These 9 T cell receptor beta chains share one sample of origin, sequenced in a study of cytomegalovirus exposure and HLA in healthy donors. 60 Vbeta and 13 Jbeta primers were used in PCR. Libraries were prepared by immunoSEQ multiplex PCR; TCRdb keeps only in-frame clonotypes and omits some of them. This table has 130,000 to 150,000 clones, about four fifths appearing once. The material sequenced was PBMCs. The receptors originated from a male donor in good health and CMV-seronegative.

This clone was seen a few times. The chain carries TRBV7-2 and TRBJ2-5, with 9 bases that match TRBD2. Germline V gene lookup returns CDR1 SGHTA and CDR2 FQGNSA. V was pared by 4 bases and J by 5 bases, with 5 bases of the junction left unmatched. This CDR3 spans 14 amino acids. CDR3 residues: CASSSGGRGETQYF. As DNA, the CDR3 is TGTGCCAGCAGCTCAGGCGGGAGGGGGGAGACCCAGTACTTC.

V and J are TRBV30 and TRBJ1-2; 10 bases align to TRBD1. This CDR3 spans 13 amino acids. The V gene's germline CDR1 is GTSNPN and CDR2 SVGIG (reference sequence). Trimming took 1 base from V and 6 from J; bases not matched to a gene: 2. The CDR3 nucleotides read TGTGCCTGGAGTGCCGGGACAGGGGATGGCTACACCTTC. This codes for CAWSAGTGDGYTF.

This chain joins TRBV18 and TRBJ2-2; TRBD1 matches at 12 bases. This CDR3 is 16 amino acids long. Germline lookup yields CDR1 KGHSH and CDR2 LQKENI. The V segment lost 8 bases and the J segment 5 bases; nucleotides outside the gene matches: 9. The CDR3 loop is CASARDRGQGTGELFF. CDR3 sequence (DNA): TGTGCCAGCGCCCGGGACAGGGGGCAAGGGACCGGGGAGCTGTTTTTT.

This sequence joins TRBV25-1 and TRBJ2-2; D possibly corresponds to TRBD2 (6 bases). This CDR3 region has 16 residues. V lost 2 bases and J 0 bases, leaving 10 bases between the germline ends. Germline CDR1 and CDR2: MGHDK and SYGVNS. The CDR3 loop is CASSELGTSNTGELFF. The CDR3 bases are TGTGCCAGCAGTGAACTCGGGACTTCGAACACCGGGGAGCTGTTTTTT.

The rearrangement links TRBV30 to TRBJ1-4; perhaps TRBD1 as D (6 bases). CDR3 length: 13 amino acids. Germline lookup yields CDR1 GTSNPN and CDR2 SVGIG (reference sequence). V was trimmed by 8 bases and J by 0 bases, leaving 10 bases between them. The CDR3 bases are TGTGCCGGGTACAGGGCAACTAATGAAAAACTGTTTTTT. This encodes CAGYRATNEKLFF.

The genes are TRBV11-2 and TRBJ2-3, with TRBD2 identical over 8 bases. CDR1 SGHAT and CDR2 FQNNGV come from the germline V gene. Losses at the gene ends were 0 bases for V and 3 bases for J; bases not matched to a gene: 14. The CDR3 length is 19 residues. CDR3 bases: TGTGCCAGCAGCTTAGATCTCCAGCGGGAGAAACCTTTTACAGATACGCAGTATTTT. This sequence encodes CASSLDLQREKPFTDTQYF.

The chain couples TRBV2 to TRBJ2-2, with D unclear. There are 14 residues in the CDR3. With 6 bases removed from V and 0 bases from J, the gap between germline ends came to 8 bases. Germline CDR1 and CDR2: SNHLY and FYNNEI. The CDR3 coding sequence is TGTGCCAGCAGGGCATCAGCGAACACCGGGGAGCTGTTTTTT. It translates to CASRASANTGELFF.

This clone was counted between two and nine times. V and J are TRBV10-3 and TRBJ2-1; a possible D gene is TRBD1 (6 bases). Germline CDR1 reads ENHRY; CDR2 reads SYGVKD. The CDR3 totals 13 residues. V lost 2 bases and J 4 bases, leaving 6 bases between the germline ends. CDR3 sequence: CAISETGYNEQFF. In nucleotides, the CDR3 is TGTGCCATCAGTGAGACAGGGTACAATGAGCAGTTCTTC.

The chain employs TRBV25-1 and TRBJ1-1; TRBD1 might be the D (5 bases). CDR1 and CDR2 from the germline V gene are MGHDK and SYGVNS. This CDR3 comprises 14 residues. The V gene lost 0 bases and the J gene lost 7 bases, with 12 bases spanning the gap. The CDR3 coding sequence is TGTGCCAGCAGTGAATACCAGGGTTCGGGTGAAGCTTTCTTT. This encodes CASSEYQGSGEAFF.